This TCR beta chain was documented in a study of response to subunit inactivated influenza vaccine. The CDR3 loop spans 15 amino acids. CDR1 and CDR2 from the germline V gene are SGHDN and FVKESK. Study-wide points: Few new T cells, the authors suggested, are recruited by each seasonal influenza vaccination.

For this clonotype: Its target is unknown. The junction does not match germline at one end; this may be a read error.

TCRdb analysed the RT-PCR reads with MiXCR anew, one entry per CDR3 protein. The sample has approximately 490,000 distinct CDR3 sequences, less than 7.5% seen once. Sequenced here: PBMCs from blood, sampled less than 30 months after vaccination. This clonotype was sampled from a man between 45 and 75 years old who received an inactivated influenza vaccine. The rearrangement joins TRBV14 to TRBJ2-1, with TRBD2 matching over 8 bases. CDR3 sequence (DNA): TGTGCCAGCAGCCCTACGGGGGGGTTCTACAATGCGCAGTTCTTC. It yields the protein CASSPTGGFYNAQFF. The whole variable domain, remainder taken from reference TRBV14 and TRBJ2-1, is EAGVTQFPSHSVIEKGQTVTLRCDPISGHDNLYWYRRVMGKEIKFLLHFVKESKQDESGMPNNRFLAERTGGTYSTLKVQPAELEDSGVYFCASSPTGGFYNAQFFGPGTRLTVL.